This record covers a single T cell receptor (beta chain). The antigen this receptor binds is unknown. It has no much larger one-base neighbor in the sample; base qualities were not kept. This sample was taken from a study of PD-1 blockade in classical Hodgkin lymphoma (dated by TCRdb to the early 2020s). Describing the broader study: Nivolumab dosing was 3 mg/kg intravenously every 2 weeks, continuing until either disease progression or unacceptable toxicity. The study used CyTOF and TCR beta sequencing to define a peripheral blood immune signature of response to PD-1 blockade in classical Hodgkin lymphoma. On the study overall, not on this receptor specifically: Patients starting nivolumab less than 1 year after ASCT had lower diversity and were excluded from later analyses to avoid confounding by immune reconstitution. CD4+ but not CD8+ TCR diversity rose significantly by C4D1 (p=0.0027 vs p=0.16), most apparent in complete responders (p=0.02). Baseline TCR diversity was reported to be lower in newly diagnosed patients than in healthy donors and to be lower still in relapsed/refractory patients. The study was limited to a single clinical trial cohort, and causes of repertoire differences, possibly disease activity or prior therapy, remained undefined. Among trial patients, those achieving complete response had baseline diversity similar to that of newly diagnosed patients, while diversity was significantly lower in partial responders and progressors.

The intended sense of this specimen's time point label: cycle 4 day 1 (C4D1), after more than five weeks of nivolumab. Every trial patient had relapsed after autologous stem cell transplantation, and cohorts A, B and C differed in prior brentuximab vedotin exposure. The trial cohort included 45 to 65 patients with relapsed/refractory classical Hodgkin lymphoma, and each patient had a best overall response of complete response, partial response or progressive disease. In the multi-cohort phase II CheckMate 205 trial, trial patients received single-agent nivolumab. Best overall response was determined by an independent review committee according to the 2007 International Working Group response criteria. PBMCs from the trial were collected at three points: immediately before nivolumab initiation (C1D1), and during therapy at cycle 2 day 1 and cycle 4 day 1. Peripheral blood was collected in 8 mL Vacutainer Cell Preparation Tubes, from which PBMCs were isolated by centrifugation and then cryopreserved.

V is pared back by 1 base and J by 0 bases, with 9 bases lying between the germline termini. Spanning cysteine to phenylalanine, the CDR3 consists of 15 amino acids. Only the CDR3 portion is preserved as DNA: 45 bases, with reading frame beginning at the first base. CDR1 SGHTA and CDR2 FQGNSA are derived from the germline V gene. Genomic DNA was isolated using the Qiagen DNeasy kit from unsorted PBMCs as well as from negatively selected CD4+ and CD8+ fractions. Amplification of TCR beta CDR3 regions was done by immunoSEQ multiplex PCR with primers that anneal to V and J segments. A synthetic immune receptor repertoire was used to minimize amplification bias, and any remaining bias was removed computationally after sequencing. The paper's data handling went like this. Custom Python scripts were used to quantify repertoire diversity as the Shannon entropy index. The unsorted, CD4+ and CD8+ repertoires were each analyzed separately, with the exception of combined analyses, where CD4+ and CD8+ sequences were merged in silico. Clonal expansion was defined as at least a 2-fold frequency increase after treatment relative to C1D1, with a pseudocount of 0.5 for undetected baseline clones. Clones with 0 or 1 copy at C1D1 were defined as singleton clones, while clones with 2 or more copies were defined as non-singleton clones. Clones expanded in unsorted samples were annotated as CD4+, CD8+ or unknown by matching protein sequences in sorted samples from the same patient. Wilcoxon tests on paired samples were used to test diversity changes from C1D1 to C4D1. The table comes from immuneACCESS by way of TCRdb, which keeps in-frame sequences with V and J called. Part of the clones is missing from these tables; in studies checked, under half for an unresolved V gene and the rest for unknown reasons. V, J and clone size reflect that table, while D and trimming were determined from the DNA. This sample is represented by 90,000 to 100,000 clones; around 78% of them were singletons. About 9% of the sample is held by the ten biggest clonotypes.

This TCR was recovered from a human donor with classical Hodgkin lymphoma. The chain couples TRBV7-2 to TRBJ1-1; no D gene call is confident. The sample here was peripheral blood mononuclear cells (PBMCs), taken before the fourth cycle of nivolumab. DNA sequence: TGTGCCAGCAGCTTAGAAGGCAGAGTGAACACTGAAGCTTTCTTT. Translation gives CASSLEGRVNTEAFF.